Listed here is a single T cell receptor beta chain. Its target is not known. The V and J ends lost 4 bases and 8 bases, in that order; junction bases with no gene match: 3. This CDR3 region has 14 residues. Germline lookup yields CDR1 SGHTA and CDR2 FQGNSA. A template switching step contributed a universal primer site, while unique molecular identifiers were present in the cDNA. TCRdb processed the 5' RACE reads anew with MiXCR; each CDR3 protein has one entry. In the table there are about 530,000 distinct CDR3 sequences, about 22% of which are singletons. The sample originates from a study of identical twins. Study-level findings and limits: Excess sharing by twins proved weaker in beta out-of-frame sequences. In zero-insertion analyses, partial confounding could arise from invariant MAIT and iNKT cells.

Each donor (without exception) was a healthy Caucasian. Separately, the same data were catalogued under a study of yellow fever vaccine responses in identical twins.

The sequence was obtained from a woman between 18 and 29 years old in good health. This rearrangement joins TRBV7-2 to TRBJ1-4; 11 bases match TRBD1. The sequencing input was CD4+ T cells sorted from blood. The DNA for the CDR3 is TGTGCCAGCAGCTGGGGGACAGGGGGGGAAAAACTGTTTTTT. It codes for CASSWGTGGEKLFF.